The T cell receptor (beta chain) under discussion was sequenced for a study of T cells in Graves' hyperthyroidism and ophthalmopathy. Looking at the study overall: Prior to any treatment, at the point of initial diagnosis, peripheral blood was collected.

Trimming pared 7 bases from V and 5 bases from J, leaving 20 bases between. The germline CDR1 and CDR2 sequences are SGHVS and FNYEAQ. The CDR3 is 15 residues long. Amplification targeted TCR beta CDR3 regions from RNA transcripts. The HTBI primer set drove a first-round RT-PCR of the TCR CDR3. TCRdb redid the calling of the multiplex PCR reads with MiXCR, one entry per CDR3 protein. The sample shows approximately 430,000 distinct CDR3 sequences, about 15% of them seen only once. This clonotype was detected only once. Its antigen is not known. Hyperthyroidism patients were newly diagnosed, had disease duration under 2 months, and were aged 18 to 65 years. Patients showing uncontrolled infection, other autoimmune disease, pregnancy or lactation were ineligible. Study-level findings and limits: Within blood appeared most thyroid clonotypes that had expanded above 0.001.

The V gene is TRBV7-6, the J gene TRBJ2-5, with D unclear. Input material: blood. The source of this sequence is a woman in her late teens or twenties with Graves' hyperthyroidism. This chain's CDR3 is CASNPESGVGETQYF. For the CDR3, the DNA is TGTGCCAGCAACCCCGAGTCTGGAGTGGGGGAGACCCAGTACTTC. The full variable domain, in which reference TRBV7-6 and TRBJ2-5 provide the parts outside the CDR3, is GAGVSQSPRYKVTKRGQDVALRCDPISGHVSLYWYRQALGQGPEFLTYFNYEAQQDKSGLPNDRFSAERPEGSISTLTIQRTEQRDSAMYRCASNPESGVGETQYFGPGTRLLVL.